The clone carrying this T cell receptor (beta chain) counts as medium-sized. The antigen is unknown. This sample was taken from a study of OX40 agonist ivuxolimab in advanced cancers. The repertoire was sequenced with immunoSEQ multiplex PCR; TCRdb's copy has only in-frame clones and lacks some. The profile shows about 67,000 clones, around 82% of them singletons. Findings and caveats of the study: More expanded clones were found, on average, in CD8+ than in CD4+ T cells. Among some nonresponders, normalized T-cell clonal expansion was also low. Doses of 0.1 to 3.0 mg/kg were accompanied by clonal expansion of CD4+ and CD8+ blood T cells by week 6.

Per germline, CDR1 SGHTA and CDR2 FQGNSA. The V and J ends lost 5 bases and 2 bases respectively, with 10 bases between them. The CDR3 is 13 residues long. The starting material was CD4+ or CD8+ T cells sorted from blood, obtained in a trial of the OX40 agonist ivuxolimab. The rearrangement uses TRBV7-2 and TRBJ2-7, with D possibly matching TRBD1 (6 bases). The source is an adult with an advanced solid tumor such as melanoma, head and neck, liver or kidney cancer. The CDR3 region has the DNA TGTGCCAGCAGCAATACAGGGACCTACGAGCAGTACTTC. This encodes CASSNTGTYEQYF. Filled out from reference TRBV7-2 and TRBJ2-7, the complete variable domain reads GAGVSQSPSNKVTEKGKDVELRCDPISGHTALYWYRQSLGQGLEFLIYFQGNSAPDKSGLPSDRFSAERTGGSVSTLTIQRTQQEDSAVYLCASSNTGTYEQYFGPGTRLTVT.